Below are 10 T cell receptor beta chains sequenced from a single sample in a study of blood T cell repertoires in COVID-19. Clones were sequenced by immunoSEQ multiplex PCR, and TCRdb holds only the in-frame ones, with some missing. The sample lists 250,000 to 300,000 clones, approximately 79% seen once, with around 4.1% in the top ten. Input material: PBMCs or T cells enriched from blood (not recorded which). These receptors originate from a man younger than 45 with acute COVID-19.

The chain employs TRBV3-1 (or the pseudogene TRBV3-2) and TRBJ1-2, with TRBD1 as a possible D gene (6 bases). The CDR3 is 14 residues long. Trimming stripped 1 base from V and 10 bases from J, with 16 bases between. Germline assignment: CDR1 LGHDT and CDR2 YNNKEL (reference sequence). CDR3 residues: CASSQGGPSGFYTF. Written as DNA, the CDR3 is TGTGCCAGCAGCCAAGGGGGGCCCAGCGGATTCTACACCTTC.

The V gene is TRBV6-4, the J gene TRBJ2-1; 13 bases fit TRBD2. The ends lost 4 bases at V and 7 bases at J; junction bases unmatched: 4. The CDR3 runs 15 residues. The germline V gene has CDR1 MRHNA and CDR2 SNTAGT. DNA for the CDR3: TGTGCCAGCAGTGGGACTAGCGGGAGTACGAATGAGCAGTTCTTC. Its translation: CASSGTSGSTNEQFF.

This chain uses TRBV7-9 with TRBJ2-2; perhaps TRBD1 as D (6 bases). Trimming pared 4 bases from V and 10 bases from J, leaving 16 bases between. The CDR3 has 14 amino acids. The germline V gene has CDR1 SEHNR and CDR2 FQNEAQ (reference sequence). In DNA form, the CDR3 reads TGTGCCAGCAGCTCCTACACAGGGTTGGTGGAGCTGTTTTTT. This encodes CASSSYTGLVELFF.

The chain is built from TRBV11-2 and TRBJ2-4; D possibly corresponds to TRBD2 (6 bases). The V end lost 4 bases, the J end lost 1 base, and 17 bases lay between the germline ends. The CDR3 is 17 amino acids. Germline assignment: CDR1 SGHAT and CDR2 FQNNGV. The CDR3 coding sequence is TGTGCCAGCAGCTCGCGAACCGGCGGGGTCGCCAAAAACATTCAGTACTTC. Amino acid sequence: CASSSRTGGVAKNIQYF.

The chain joins TRBV7-3 to TRBJ2-1; 9 nucleotides align to TRBD2. V dropped 1 base and J dropped 10; count of bases not matched to a gene: 11. The CDR3 spans 16 residues. Germline loops: CDR1 SGHTA, CDR2 FQGTGA. The CDR3: CASSLNSAGGRGEQFF. In nucleotides, the CDR3 is TGTGCCAGCAGCTTAAATTCCGCGGGAGGGCGAGGGGAGCAGTTCTTC.

The chain's CDR3 is CASSVDRGGAGEQFF. As DNA, the CDR3 is TGTGCCAGCAGCGTAGACCGCGGGGGGGCCGGTGAGCAGTTCTTC. The chain carries TRBV9 and TRBJ2-1; TRBD2 matches 9 bases. The CDR3 has 15 residues. Germline-derived CDR1 and CDR2 are SGDLS and YYNGEE. V shed 0 bases and J 9 bases; nucleotides not matched to a gene: 7. The whole variable domain, remainder taken from reference TRBV9 and TRBJ2-1, is DSGVTQTPKHLITATGQRVTLRCSPRSGDLSVYWYQQSLDQGLQFLIQYYNGEERAKGNILERFSAQQFPDLHSELNLSSLELGDSALYFCASSVDRGGAGEQFFGPGTRLTVL.

The chain joins TRBV18 to TRBJ1-5; TRBD1 is a possible D gene (6 bases). The CDR3 length is 14 residues. Trimming took 6 bases from V and 6 from J, leaving 15 bases between them. In germline, CDR1 is KGHSH, CDR2 LQKENI. CDR3 nucleotides: TGTGCCAGCTCGACGGAAGGGGGTCGTCAGCCCCAGCATTTT. Amino acids: CASSTEGGRQPQHF.

The CDR3 DNA follows: TGTGCCAGCTCTGAAAGCAGGGGTGGGTTCACTGAAGCTTTCTTT. Protein: CASSESRGGFTEAFF. The J gene is TRBJ1-1, the V gene TRBV18, with D maybe TRBD1 (6 bases). The CDR3 loop spans 15 amino acids. The germline CDR1 and CDR2 sequences are KGHSH and LQKENI. V lost 6 bases, J lost 4 bases, and 18 bases lay in between. Full variable domain (rest looked up from reference TRBV18 and TRBJ1-1): NAGVMQNPRHLVRRRGQEARLRCSPMKGHSHVYWYRQLPEEGLKFMVYLQKENIIDESGMPKERFSAEFPKEGPSILRIQQVVRGDSAAYFCASSESRGGFTEAFFGQGTRLTVV.

This clone was observed once. This rearrangement joins TRBV7-6 to TRBJ2-2, with 9 bases matching TRBD2. Per germline, CDR1 SGHVS and CDR2 FNYEAQ. The V and J ends lost 8 bases and 2 bases, in that order; junction bases with no gene match: 3. The CDR3 is 14 amino acids. The CDR3 nucleotides are TGTGCCAGCGAGCGGGGGGCCAACACCGGGGAGCTGTTTTTT. Translating gives CASERGANTGELFF. Using reference TRBV7-6 and TRBJ2-2 for the parts outside the CDR3, the full variable domain is GAGVSQSPRYKVTKRGQDVALRCDPISGHVSLYWYRQALGQGPEFLTYFNYEAQQDKSGLPNDRFSAERPEGSISTLTIQRTEQRDSAMYRCASERGANTGELFFGEGSRLTVL.

In nucleotides, the CDR3 is TGTGCCAGCAGACAGGAAATCTGGGGAACTGAAGCTTTCTTT. It yields the protein CASRQEIWGTEAFF. The chain uses TRBV5-4 and TRBJ1-1, with D possibly matching TRBD1 (5 bases). CDR3 length equals 14 residues. Germline-derived CDR1 and CDR2 are SGHNT and YYREEE (reference sequence). With 5 bases removed from V and 5 bases from J, the gap between germline ends came to 16 bases.